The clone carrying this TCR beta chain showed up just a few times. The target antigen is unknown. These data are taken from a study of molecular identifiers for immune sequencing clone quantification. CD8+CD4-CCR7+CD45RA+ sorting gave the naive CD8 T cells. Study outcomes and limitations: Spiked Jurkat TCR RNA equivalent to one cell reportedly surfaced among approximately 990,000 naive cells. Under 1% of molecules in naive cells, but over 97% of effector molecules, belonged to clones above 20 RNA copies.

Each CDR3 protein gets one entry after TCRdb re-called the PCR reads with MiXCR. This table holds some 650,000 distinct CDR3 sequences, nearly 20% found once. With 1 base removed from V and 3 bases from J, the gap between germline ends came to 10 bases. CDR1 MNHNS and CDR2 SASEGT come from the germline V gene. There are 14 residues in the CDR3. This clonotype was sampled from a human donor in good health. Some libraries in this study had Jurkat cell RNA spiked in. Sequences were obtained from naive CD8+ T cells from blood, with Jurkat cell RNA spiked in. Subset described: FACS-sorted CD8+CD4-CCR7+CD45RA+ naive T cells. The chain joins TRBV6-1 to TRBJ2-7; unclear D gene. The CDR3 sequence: CASSEDIGLYEQYF. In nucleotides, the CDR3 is TGTGCCAGCAGTGAAGATATAGGGCTCTACGAGCAGTACTTC.